This T cell receptor beta chain was profiled in a study of graft-versus-host responses after intestinal transplantation. In the study overall: All recipients were given anti-thymocyte globulin induction, and tacrolimus and steroids were then administered for 2 to 4 years.

The trim removed 4 bases at V and 0 bases at J, leaving 5 bases unmatched. CDR1 and CDR2 from the germline V gene are MGHRA and YSYEKL. CDR3 size: 15 residues. Repertoires were generated with immunoSEQ multiplex PCR, while TCRdb's copy carries only in-frame clones and drops some. The table has about 97,000 clones, about nine tenths seen once. The chain links TRBV4-1 to TRBJ1-1; 7 bases align to TRBD1. The material was PBMCs, obtained 453 days after intestinal transplant. This receptor was identified in a human patient who received an intestinal transplant, so some T cells may come from the graft donor. CDR3 residues: CASSRPGQLNTEAFF. CDR3 in DNA: TGCGCCAGCAGCCGACCGGGACAGCTGAACACTGAAGCTTTCTTT.